Shown below are 6 T cell receptor beta chains from a single sample sequenced in a study of breast tumors, draining lymph nodes, adjacent tissues. TCRdb passed the multiplex PCR reads through MiXCR, listing each CDR3 protein once. The repertoire holds some 250,000 distinct CDR3 sequences, with around 34% as singletons. The lymph nodes were axillary draining lymph nodes from breast cancer patients. Sequencing was done on a sample of axillary lymph node tissue. The receptors come from a female donor with breast cancer. Some clones in this sample may be carry-over from other donors' samples.

In its sample, this clonotype was seen many times. J is TRBJ1-4 and V is TRBV29-1; no clear D gene. Per the germline V gene, CDR1 is SQVTM and CDR2 is ANQGSEA. Trimming pared 4 bases from V and 12 bases from J, leaving 12 bases between. The CDR3 has 11 amino acids. DNA of the CDR3: TGCAGCGTTGTGATCCATTTAGAACTGTTTTTT. Translated, it gives CSVVIHLELFF.

V and J are TRBV9 and TRBJ2-5; 15 bases agree with TRBD2. The germline V gene has CDR1 SGDLS and CDR2 YYNGEE. Trimming took 7 bases from V and 5 from J; bases not matched to a gene: 6. The CDR3 has 15 amino acids. CDR3 DNA sequence: TGTGCCAGCGGGGGACTAGCGGGGGGCAATGAGACCCAGTACTTC. Translating gives CASGGLAGGNETQYF.

The sample holds one count of this clonotype. V is TRBV7-6 and J is TRBJ2-5; 9 positions match TRBD1. J lost 1 base, V lost 5 bases, and 11 bases had no gene match. Germline CDR1 and CDR2: SGHVS and FNYEAQ. CDR3 length: 17 amino acids. CDR3 nucleotides: TGTGCCAGCAGCCCTATGACAGGGGGGCAGGCCCAAGAGACCCAGTACTTC. It yields the protein CASSPMTGGQAQETQYF.

This clonotype was counted at least ten times. The rearrangement uses TRBV20-1 and TRBJ2-7; TRBD1 agrees at 7 bases. The germline gives CDR1 DFQATT, CDR2 SNEGSKA (reference sequence). The CDR3 length is 13 residues. The ends lost 3 bases at V and 6 bases at J; junction bases unmatched: 8. The CDR3 DNA sequence: TGCAGTGCTAGGAGACAGGGCCAATTCGAGCAGTACTTC. Translated: CSARRQGQFEQYF.

In regard to this clonotype: The CDR3 ends on some other residue instead of the conserved phenylalanine or tryptophan, so this is likely a read error. The chain links TRBV7-2 to TRBJ2-5; TRBD2 agrees at 8 bases. The CDR3 runs 14 residues. Germline values: CDR1 SGHTA, CDR2 FQGNSA. V lost 5 bases to trimming and J lost 4 bases; unmatched junction nucleotides: 6. As DNA, the CDR3 is TGTGCCAGCAGCCACCCCGGGAGGGCAGAGACCCAGTACCTC. Its translation is CASSHPGRAETQYL.

The chain has TRBV5-1 and TRBJ2-5; D perhaps matches TRBD2 (5 bases). Trimming stripped 0 bases from V and 10 bases from J, with 16 bases between. Germline CDR1 is SGHRS and CDR2 is YFSETQ. The CDR3 covers 14 residues. The CDR3 is CASSLGGNSGDQYF. The CDR3 bases are TGCGCCAGCAGCTTGGGAGGTAACTCCGGGGACCAGTACTTC. The full variable domain, completed using reference TRBV5-1 and TRBJ2-5, is KAGVTQTPRYLIKTRGQQVTLSCSPISGHRSVSWYQQTPGQGLQFLFEYFSETQRNKGNFPGRFSGRQFSNSRSEMNVSTLELGDSALYLCASSLGGNSGDQYFGPGTRLLVL.